A selection of T cell receptor beta chains follows, all from one sample in a study of patients and donors after allogeneic stem cell transplantation. TCRdb re-derived calls from the RT-PCR reads in MiXCR, one entry per CDR3 protein. The table records 200,000 to 250,000 distinct CDR3 sequences, 13% to 15% of them present only once. The material sequenced was blood, either unsorted or a sorted T cell fraction (not recorded which). The origin of the receptors is a human donor who was either an allogeneic HSCT recipient or a stem cell or donor lymphocyte infusion donor (not recorded which). It is not recorded whose cells these are; they may come from a transplant donor. Each CDR3 is given with its conserved first and last residue. A D gene is named only where the DNA matches it firmly. A row's size may be missing; if present it is once, few, many or a size class.

>TRBD1|few|TRBV12-3/TRBV12-4|TRBJ2-3
CASKGRQGTSSDTQYF
TGTGCCAGCAAGGGTAGACAGGGGACCTCAAGCGATACGCAGTATTTT
>-|few|TRBV20-1|TRBJ1-1
CSARDPLGTEAFF
TGCAGTGCTCGGGACCCATTGGGGACTGAAGCTTTCTTT
>-|-|TRBV18|TRBJ1-2
CASSPLQGNYGYTF
TGTGCCAGCTCACCCTTACAGGGAAACTATGGCTACACCTTC
>-|-|TRBV5-5|TRBJ1-1
CASSLVETKSTEAFF
TGTGCCAGCAGCTTGGTCGAGACAAAGAGCACTGAAGCTTTCTTT
>TRBD1|many|TRBV24-1|TRBJ2-3
CATSDRQGGTDTQYF
TGTGCCACCAGTGATCGACAGGGGGGCACAGATACGCAGTATTTT
>-|few|TRBV7-7|TRBJ2-3
CASSLGTGPKDTQYF
TGTGCCAGCAGCTTAGGAACAGGACCCAAAGATACGCAGTATTTT
>-|-|TRBV28|TRBJ2-6
CASYSLGSGANVLTF
TGTGCCAGCTATTCTTTAGGTTCTGGGGCCAACGTCCTGACTTTC
>TRBD1|few|TRBV4-3|TRBJ1-1
CASSQDLGTGANTEAFF
TGCGCCAGCAGCCAAGATCTAGGGACAGGGGCGAACACTGAAGCTTTCTTT
>TRBD2|few|TRBV5-1|TRBJ2-2
CASSLKSGRASVGELFF
TGCGCCAGCAGCTTAAAGAGCGGGAGGGCCTCGGTCGGGGAGCTGTTTTTT
>TRBD1|-|TRBV30|TRBJ2-5
CAWSGGQGMYQETQYF
TGTGCCTGGAGTGGGGGACAGGGAATGTACCAAGAGACCCAGTACTTC
>TRBD2|-|TRBV20-1|TRBJ2-7
CSAPLSGRASYEQYF
TGCAGTGCCCCCCTTAGCGGGAGGGCGTCCTACGAGCAGTACTTC
>-|many|TRBV18|TRBJ1-1
CASSPLGNTEAFF
TGTGCCAGCTCACCACTGGGTAACACTGAAGCTTTCTTT
>-|few|TRBV20-1|TRBJ2-4
CSARDTGDKNIQYF
TGCAGTGCTAGAGATACTGGGGACAAAAACATTCAGTACTTC
>-|-|TRBV7-2|TRBJ2-1
CASSPKRVSYNEQFF
TGTGCCAGCAGCCCGAAGCGGGTTTCCTACAATGAGCAGTTCTTC